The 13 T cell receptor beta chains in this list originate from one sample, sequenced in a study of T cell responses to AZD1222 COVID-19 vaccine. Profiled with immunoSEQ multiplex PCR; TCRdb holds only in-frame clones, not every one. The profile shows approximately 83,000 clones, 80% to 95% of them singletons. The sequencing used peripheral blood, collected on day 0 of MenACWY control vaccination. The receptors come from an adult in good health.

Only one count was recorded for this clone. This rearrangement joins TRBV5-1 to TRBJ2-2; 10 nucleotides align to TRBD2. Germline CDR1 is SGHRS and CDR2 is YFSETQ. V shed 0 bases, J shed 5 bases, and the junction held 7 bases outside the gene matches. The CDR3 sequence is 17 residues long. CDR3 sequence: CASSLESSGSFTGELFF. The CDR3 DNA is TGCGCCAGCAGCTTGGAGTCTAGCGGGAGCTTTACCGGGGAGCTGTTTTTT.

The CDR3 region has the DNA TGTGCCAGCAACCCCCCGGGACTAGCGGATGGAGAGCAGTTCTTC. Its protein is CASNPPGLADGEQFF. The chain couples TRBV27 to TRBJ2-1, with 11 bases matching TRBD2. V gave up 7 bases and J gave up 10 bases; unmatched junction bases: 12. In germline, CDR1 is MNHEY, CDR2 SMNVEV (reference sequence). The CDR3 covers 15 residues.

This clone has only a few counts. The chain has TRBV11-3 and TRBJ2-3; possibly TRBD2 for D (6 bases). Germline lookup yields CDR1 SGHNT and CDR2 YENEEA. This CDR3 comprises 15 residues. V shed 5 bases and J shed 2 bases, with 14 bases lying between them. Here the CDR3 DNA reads TGTGCCAGCAGCACCGGGACTGGGTTCACAGATACGCAGTATTTT. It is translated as CASSTGTGFTDTQYF.

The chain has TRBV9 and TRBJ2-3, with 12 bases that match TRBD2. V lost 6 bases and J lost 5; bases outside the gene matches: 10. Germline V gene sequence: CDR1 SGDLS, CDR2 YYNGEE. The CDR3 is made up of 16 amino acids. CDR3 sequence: CASTSGEGLAGDTQYF. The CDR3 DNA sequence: TGTGCCAGCACCTCTGGCGAGGGACTAGCGGGAGATACGCAGTATTTT. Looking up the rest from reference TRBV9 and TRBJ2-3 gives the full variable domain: DSGVTQTPKHLITATGQRVTLRCSPRSGDLSVYWYQQSLDQGLQFLIQYYNGEERAKGNILERFSAQQFPDLHSELNLSSLELGDSALYFCASTSGEGLAGDTQYFGPGTRLTVL.

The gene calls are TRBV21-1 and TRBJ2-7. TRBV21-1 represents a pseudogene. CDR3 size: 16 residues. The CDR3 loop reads CASSKVGPFSSYEQYF. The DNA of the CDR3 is TGTGCCAGCAGCAAGGTAGGACCGTTTAGCTCCTACGAGCAGTACTTC.

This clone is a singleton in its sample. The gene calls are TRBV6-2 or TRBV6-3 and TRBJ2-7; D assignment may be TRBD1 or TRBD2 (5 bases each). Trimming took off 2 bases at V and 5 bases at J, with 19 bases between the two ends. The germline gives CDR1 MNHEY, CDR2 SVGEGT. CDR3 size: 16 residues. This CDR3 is CASSYPAPRGDHEQYF. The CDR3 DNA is TGTGCCAGCAGTTACCCTGCCCCCAGAGGGGATCACGAGCAGTACTTC.

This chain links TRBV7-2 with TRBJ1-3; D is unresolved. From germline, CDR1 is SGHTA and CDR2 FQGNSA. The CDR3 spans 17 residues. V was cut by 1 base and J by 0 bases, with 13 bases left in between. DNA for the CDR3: TGTGCCAGCAGCTTAGAGAATGGACTTACCTCTGGAAACACCATATATTTT. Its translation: CASSLENGLTSGNTIYF.

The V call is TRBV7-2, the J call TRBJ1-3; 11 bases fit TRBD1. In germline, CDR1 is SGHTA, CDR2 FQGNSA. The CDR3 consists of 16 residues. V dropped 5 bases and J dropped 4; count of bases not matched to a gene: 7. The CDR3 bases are TGTGCCAGCAGCCCCCGGGGACAGGGGGAAGGAAACACCATATATTTT. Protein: CASSPRGQGEGNTIYF.

CDR3 nucleotide sequence: TGTGCCAGCAGTGGTGCAGGGCCGCCCCAGCATTTT. It yields the protein CASSGAGPPQHF. V is TRBV25-1 and J is TRBJ1-5, with D perhaps matching TRBD1 (5 bases). CDR3 length: 12 residues. Between the trimmed V and J ends, which lost 4 bases and 9 bases, there was a span of 10 bases. CDR1 is MGHDK, CDR2 SYGVNS, per germline.

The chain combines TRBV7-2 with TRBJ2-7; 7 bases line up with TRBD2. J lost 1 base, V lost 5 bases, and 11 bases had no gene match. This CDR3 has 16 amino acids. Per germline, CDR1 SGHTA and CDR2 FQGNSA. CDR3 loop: CASSLGEGRRSYEQYF. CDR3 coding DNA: TGTGCCAGCAGCCTGGGGGAGGGCAGAAGATCCTACGAGCAGTACTTC.

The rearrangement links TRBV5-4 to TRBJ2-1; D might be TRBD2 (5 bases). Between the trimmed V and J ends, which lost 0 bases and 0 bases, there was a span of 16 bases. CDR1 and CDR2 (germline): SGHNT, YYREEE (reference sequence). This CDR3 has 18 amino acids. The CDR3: CASSLGNQRMSSYNEQFF. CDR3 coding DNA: TGTGCCAGCAGCTTGGGGAATCAGCGGATGAGCTCCTACAATGAGCAGTTCTTC.

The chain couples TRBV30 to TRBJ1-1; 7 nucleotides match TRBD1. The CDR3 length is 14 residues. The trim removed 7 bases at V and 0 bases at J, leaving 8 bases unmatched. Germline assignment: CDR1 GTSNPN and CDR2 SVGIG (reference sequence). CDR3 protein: CALNLQGLNTEAFF. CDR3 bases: TGTGCCTTAAACCTACAGGGGCTGAACACTGAAGCTTTCTTT.

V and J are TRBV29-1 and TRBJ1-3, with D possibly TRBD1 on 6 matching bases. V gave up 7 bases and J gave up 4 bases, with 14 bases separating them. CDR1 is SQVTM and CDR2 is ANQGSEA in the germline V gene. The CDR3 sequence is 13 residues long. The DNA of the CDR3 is TGCAGCGCCCGTCGGGACAACGGAAACACCATATATTTT. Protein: CSARRDNGNTIYF.